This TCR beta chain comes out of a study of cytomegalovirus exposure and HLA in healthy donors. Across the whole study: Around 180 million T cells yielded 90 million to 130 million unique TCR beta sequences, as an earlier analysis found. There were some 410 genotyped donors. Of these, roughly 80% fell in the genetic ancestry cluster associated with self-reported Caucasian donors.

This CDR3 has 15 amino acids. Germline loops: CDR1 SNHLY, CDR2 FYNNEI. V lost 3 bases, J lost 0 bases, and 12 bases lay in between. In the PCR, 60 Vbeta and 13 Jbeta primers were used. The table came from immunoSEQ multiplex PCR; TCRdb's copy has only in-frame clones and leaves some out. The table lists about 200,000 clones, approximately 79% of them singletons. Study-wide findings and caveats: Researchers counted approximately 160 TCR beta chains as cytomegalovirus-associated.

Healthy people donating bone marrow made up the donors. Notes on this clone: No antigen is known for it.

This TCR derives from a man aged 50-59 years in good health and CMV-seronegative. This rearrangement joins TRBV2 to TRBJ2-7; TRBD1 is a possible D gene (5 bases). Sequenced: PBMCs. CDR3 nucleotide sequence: TGTGCCAGCAGTGATAGACAGATAAGCTCCTACGAGCAGTACTTC. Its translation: CASSDRQISSYEQYF.